This TCR beta chain was identified during a study of blood T cell repertoires in COVID-19. As for the study in general: The United States, Italy and Spain provided the acute and convalescent COVID-19 samples. PBMCs, B-cell-depleted T cells, or T cells were the source of the cDNA or gDNA that made up the material.

CDR1 is MDHEN, CDR2 SYDVKM, per germline. The V and J ends lost 7 bases and 2 bases, in that order; junction bases with no gene match: 7. This CDR3 has 14 residues. The authors' processing: Amplification of reference gene primers provided the estimated nucleated cell counts. This table comes from immunoSEQ multiplex PCR, and its TCRdb copy is limited to in-frame clones, with some not included. V and J calls and clone size are copied from that table; D and trimming were computed from the DNA. The profile shows 100,000 to 150,000 clones, about 94% of them singletons. This receptor was identified in a middle-aged man with COVID-19, enrolled during active disease. The sequenced material came from peripheral blood. The chain links TRBV28 to TRBJ2-5, with 7 bases aligning to TRBD1. For the CDR3, the DNA is TGTGCCAGCACCCCCGACAGGGCTCAAGAGACCCAGTACTTC. Encoded protein: CASTPDRAQETQYF.